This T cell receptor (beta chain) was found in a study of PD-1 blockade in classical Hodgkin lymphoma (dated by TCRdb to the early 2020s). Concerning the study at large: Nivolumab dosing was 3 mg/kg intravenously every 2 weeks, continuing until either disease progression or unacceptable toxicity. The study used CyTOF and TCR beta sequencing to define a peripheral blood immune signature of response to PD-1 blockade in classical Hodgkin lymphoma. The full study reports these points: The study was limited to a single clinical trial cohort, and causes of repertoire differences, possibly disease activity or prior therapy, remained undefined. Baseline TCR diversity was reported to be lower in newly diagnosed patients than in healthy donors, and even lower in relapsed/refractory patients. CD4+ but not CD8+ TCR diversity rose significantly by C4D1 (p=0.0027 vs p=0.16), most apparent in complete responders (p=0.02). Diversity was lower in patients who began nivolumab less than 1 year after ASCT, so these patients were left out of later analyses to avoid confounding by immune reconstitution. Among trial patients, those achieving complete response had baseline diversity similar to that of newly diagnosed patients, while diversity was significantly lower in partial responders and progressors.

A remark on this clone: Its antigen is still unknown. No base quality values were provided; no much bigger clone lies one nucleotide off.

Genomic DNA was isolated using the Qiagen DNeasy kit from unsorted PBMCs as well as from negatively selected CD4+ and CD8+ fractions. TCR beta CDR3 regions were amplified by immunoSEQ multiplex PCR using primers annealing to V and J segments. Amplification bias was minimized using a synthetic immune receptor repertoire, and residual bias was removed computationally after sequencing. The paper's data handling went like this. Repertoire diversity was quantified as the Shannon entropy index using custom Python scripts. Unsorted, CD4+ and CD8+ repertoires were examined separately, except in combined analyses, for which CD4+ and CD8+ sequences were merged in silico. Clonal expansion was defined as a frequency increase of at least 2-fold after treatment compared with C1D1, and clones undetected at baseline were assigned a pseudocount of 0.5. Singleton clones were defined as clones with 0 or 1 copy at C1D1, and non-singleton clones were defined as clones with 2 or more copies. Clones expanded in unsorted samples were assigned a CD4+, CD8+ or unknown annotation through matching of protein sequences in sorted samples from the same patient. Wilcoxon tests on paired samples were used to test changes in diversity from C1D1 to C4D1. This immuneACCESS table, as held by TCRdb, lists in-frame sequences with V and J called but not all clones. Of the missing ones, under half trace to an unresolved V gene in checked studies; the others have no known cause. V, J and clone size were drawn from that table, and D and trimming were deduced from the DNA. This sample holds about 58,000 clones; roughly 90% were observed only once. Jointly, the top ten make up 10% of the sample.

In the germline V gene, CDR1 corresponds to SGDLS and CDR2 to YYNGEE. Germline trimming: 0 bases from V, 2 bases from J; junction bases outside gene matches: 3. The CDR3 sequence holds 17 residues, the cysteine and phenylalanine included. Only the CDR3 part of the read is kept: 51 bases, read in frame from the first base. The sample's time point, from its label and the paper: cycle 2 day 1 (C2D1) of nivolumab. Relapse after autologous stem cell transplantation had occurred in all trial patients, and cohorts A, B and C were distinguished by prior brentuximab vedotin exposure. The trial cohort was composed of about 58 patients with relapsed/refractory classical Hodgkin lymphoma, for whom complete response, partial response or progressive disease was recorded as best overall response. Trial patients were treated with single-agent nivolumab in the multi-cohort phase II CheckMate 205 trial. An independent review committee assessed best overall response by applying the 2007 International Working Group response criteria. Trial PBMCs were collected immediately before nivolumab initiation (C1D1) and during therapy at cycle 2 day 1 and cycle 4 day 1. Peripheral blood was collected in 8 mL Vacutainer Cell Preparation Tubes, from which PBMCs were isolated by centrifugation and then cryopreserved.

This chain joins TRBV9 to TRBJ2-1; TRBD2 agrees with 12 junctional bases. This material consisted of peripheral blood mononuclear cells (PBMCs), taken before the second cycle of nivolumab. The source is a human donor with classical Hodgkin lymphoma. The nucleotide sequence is TGTGCCAGCAGCGTAGCTAGCGGGGGGGCCGCCTACAATGAGCAGTTCTTC. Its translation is CASSVASGGAAYNEQFF.